This entry describes one TCR beta chain. What it binds is not known. V trimming: 3 bases; J trimming: 4 bases; junction bases outside the gene matches: 3. This CDR3 has 14 amino acids. Germline CDR1 SGHRS, CDR2 YFSETQ. The repertoire was sequenced with immunoSEQ multiplex PCR; TCRdb's copy has only in-frame clones and lacks some. The top ten hold 9.5% to 15% of the sample, which has some 480,000 clones, around 90% seen once. These data are taken from a study of Ad26.COV2.S vaccination and SARS-CoV-2 variants. Treatment denoted: some 20 received Ad26.COV2.S at low or high dose, single or two shots; a few received placebo; per-sample allocation not given. At day 63 after the first vaccine or placebo injection, samples were drawn. Study findings and constraints: Post-vaccination spike-specific CD8+ and CD4+ T cell responses reportedly had substantial breadth.

This sequence joins TRBV5-1 and TRBJ1-2; 10 bases are a match to TRBD1. This receptor was taken from a person aged 18-60 years who received the Ad26.COV2.S COVID-19 vaccine or a placebo. Sequencing used peripheral blood, obtained in a trial of Ad26.COV2.S vaccine versus placebo. The CDR3 loop is CASSSTGGSYGYTF. In nucleotides, the CDR3 is TGCGCCAGCAGCTCGACAGGGGGCAGCTATGGCTACACCTTC.